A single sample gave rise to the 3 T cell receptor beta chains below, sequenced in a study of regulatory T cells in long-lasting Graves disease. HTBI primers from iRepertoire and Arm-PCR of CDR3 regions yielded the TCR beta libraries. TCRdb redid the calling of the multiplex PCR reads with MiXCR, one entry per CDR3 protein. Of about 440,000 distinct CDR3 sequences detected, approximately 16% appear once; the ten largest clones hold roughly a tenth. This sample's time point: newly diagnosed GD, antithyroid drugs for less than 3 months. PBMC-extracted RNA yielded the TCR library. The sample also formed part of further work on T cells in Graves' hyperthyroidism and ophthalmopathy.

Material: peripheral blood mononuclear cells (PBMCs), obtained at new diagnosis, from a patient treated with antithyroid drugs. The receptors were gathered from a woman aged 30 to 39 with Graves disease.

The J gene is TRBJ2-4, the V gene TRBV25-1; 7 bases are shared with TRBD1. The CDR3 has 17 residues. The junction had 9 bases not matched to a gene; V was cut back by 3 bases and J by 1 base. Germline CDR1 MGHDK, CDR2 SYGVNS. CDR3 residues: CASSDPRDRGAKNIQYF. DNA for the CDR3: TGTGCCAGCAGTGACCCAAGGGACAGAGGGGCCAAAAACATTCAGTACTTC.

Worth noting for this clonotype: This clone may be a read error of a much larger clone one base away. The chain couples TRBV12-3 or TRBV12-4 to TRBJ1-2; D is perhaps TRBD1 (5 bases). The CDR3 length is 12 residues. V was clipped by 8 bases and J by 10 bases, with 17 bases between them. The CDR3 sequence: CASGWGLDFYTF. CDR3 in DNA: TGTGCCAGCGGTTGGGGCCTGGACTTCTACACCTTC.

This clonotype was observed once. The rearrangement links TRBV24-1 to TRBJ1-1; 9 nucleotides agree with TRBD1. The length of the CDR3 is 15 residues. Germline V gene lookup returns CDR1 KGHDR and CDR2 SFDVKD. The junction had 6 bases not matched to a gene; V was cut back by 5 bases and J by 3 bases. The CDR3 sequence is CATSGDRAFHTEAFF. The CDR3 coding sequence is TGTGCCACCAGTGGGGACAGGGCATTTCACACTGAAGCTTTCTTT.